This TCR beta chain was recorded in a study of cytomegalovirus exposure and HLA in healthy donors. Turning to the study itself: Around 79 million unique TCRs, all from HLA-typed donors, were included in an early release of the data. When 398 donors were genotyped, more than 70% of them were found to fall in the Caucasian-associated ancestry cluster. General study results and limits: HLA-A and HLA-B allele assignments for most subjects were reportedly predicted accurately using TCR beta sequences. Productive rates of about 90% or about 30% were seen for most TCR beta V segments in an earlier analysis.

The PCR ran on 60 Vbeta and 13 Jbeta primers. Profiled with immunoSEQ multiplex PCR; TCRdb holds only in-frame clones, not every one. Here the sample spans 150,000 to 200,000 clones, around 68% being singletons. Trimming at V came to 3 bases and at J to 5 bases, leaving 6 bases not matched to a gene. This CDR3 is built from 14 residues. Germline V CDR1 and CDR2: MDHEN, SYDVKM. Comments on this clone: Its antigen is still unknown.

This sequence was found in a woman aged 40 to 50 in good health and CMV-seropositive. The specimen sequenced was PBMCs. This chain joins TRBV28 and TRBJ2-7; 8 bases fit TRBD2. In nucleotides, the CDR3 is TGTGCCAGCAGTTTGGGCGGGGGGTCCCACGAGCAGTACTTC. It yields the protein CASSLGGGSHEQYF.